This T cell receptor beta chain emerged from a study of cytomegalovirus exposure and HLA in healthy donors. Study results and caveats: Altogether, 160 or so TCR beta chains were recorded as cytomegalovirus-associated.

In regard to this clone: Its antigen is unknown.

PCR primers comprised 60 Vbeta and 13 Jbeta primers. Only in-frame clones appear in the TCRdb table, and some are missing; sequencing was by immunoSEQ multiplex PCR. The sample yields about 45,000 clones, around 87% seen once. The sample comprised PBMCs. This TCR came from a woman aged 35 to 49 in good health and CMV-seropositive.

CDR3 nucleotides: TGTGCCAGCAGTTCCCCATTCGGAAACACCATATATTTT. The encoded protein is CASSSPFGNTIYF. J is TRBJ1-3 and V is TRBV28; the D is unclear. The CDR3 extends over 13 amino acids. Germline V lookup: CDR1 MDHEN, CDR2 SYDVKM. The V and J ends lost 4 bases and 4 bases respectively, with 8 bases between them.